This TCR beta chain was captured by sequencing in a study of spatial heterogeneity in lung cancer. Study-level information: Raw sequencing reads included, on average, more than 8.5 appearances of each unique TCR and UMI combination.

Indicated time point: sample taken at primary tumor resection. Without sorting, whole RNA was sequenced from tumor, nontumor lung or frozen PBMC. The donors comprised 60 to 80 untreated early-stage non-small cell lung cancer patients. Every cDNA TCR molecule received its own unique molecular identifier. TCRdb reprocessed the 5' RACE reads with MiXCR, giving one entry per CDR3 protein. The sample has about 17,000 distinct CDR3 sequences; around 19% are singletons. CDR1 LNHDA and CDR2 SQIVND come from the germline V gene (reference sequence). V was pared by 3 bases and J by 0 bases, with 4 bases of the junction left unmatched. There are 15 residues in the CDR3.

This clonotype was sampled from a male donor with early-stage non-small cell lung cancer. The chain has TRBV19 and TRBJ1-2; 7 bases match TRBD1. The sample consisted of PBMCs, taken at surgery. CDR3: CASSIRDSSNYGYTF. The CDR3 DNA follows: TGTGCCAGTAGTATCCGGGACAGCTCTAACTATGGCTACACCTTC. The full variable domain, its missing parts supplied by reference TRBV19 and TRBJ1-2, is DGGITQSPKYLFRKEGQNVTLSCEQNLNHDAMYWYRQDPGQGLRLIYYSQIVNDFQKGDIAEGYSVSREKKESFPLTVTSAQKNPTAFYLCASSIRDSSNYGYTFGSGTRLTVV.